This T cell receptor beta chain originates from a study of STAT5B mutations in CD4+ large granular lymphocyte leukemia. The wider study: Among healthy controls, a particular HLA allele went with more CDR3 'QG' motifs.

Using immunoSEQ multiplex PCR, the repertoire was profiled, and TCRdb retains in-frame clones only, with some absent. Of about 25,000 clones listed, about four fifths are singletons. There are 12 residues in the CDR3. Germline loops: CDR1 MNHNS, CDR2 SASEGT. This TCR came from a human donor in good health. The rearrangement links TRBV6-1 to TRBJ2-7; D unresolved. Sequences were obtained from CD4+ T cells from blood buffy coats. The CDR3, as DNA: TGTGCCAGCAGTGAAGATGTCTACGAGCGGTACGTC. It yields the protein CASSEDVYERYV.